The 12 T cell receptor beta chains below come from one sample, sequenced in a study of T cells in tumors after PD-1 blockade. The table came from immunoSEQ multiplex PCR; TCRdb's copy has only in-frame clones and leaves some out. The table has tens of thousands of clones, 73% seen once. Sequenced material: PBMCs, taken after anti-PD-1 treatment. The receptor source for this set is a human donor with basal cell carcinoma.

The V call is TRBV28, the J call TRBJ2-2, with a weak D call TRBD1 (5 bases). CDR1 and CDR2 (germline): MDHEN, SYDVKM. V shed 9 bases and J shed 5 bases, with 19 bases lying between them. The CDR3 loop spans 15 amino acids. DNA for the CDR3: TGTGCCAGTCTTGGGGCGGCAGGGCAGACCGGGGAGCTGTTTTTT. Protein product: CASLGAAGQTGELFF.

This clone was seen a few times. The chain links TRBV5-1 to TRBJ2-3; TRBD2 might be the D (5 bases). CDR1 SGHRS and CDR2 YFSETQ come from the germline V gene. There are 15 residues in the CDR3. V shed 2 bases and J shed 2 bases, with 12 bases lying between them. The CDR3 protein is CASSFAPGTTDTQYF. For the CDR3, the DNA is TGCGCCAGCAGCTTCGCTCCGGGAACCACAGATACGCAGTATTTT.

The chain uses TRBV5-1 and TRBJ1-2, with D possibly matching TRBD1 (6 bases). The CDR3 is 13 amino acids. CDR1 and CDR2 (germline): SGHRS, YFSETQ. V lost 2 bases and J lost 2, with 7 bases in between. The CDR3 loop reads CASSFQGNYGYTF. The CDR3 coding sequence is TGCGCCAGCAGCTTTCAGGGGAACTATGGCTACACCTTC.

The chain employs TRBV29-1 and TRBJ2-2, with D tentatively TRBD1 (7 bases). V was pared by 3 bases and J by 4 bases, with 12 bases between. Per germline, CDR1 SQVTM and CDR2 ANQGSEA. This CDR3 is built from 14 residues. The CDR3 region is CSVEEGASTGELFF. The CDR3 coding sequence is TGCAGCGTTGAGGAGGGGGCGAGCACCGGGGAGCTGTTTTTT.

This clone was counted between two and nine times. The chain recombines TRBV7-2 with TRBJ2-7; TRBD1 might be the D (6 bases). The germline V gene has CDR1 SGHTA and CDR2 FQGNSA. The CDR3 is made up of 13 amino acids. V lost 3 bases to trimming and J lost 3 bases, with 9 bases between them. CDR3 nucleotides: TGTGCCAGCAGCTTTACACAGGGCTACGAGCAGTACTTC. Translated, it gives CASSFTQGYEQYF.

This chain connects TRBV16 to TRBJ1-6; possible D gene TRBD1, 5 bases. The CDR3 is made up of 16 amino acids. Germline assignment: CDR1 KGHSY and CDR2 FQNENV. Trimming cost V 0 bases and J 5 bases, with 11 bases left between them. The CDR3 loop reads CASSQSEQENNSPLHF. CDR3 bases: TGTGCCAGCAGCCAATCCGAACAGGAGAATAATTCACCCCTCCACTTT.

The chain employs TRBV23-1 and TRBJ1-5; no firm D call. TRBV23-1 belongs to the ORF category, with a function that is uncertain. Trimming removed 0 bases from V and 5 bases from J, with 20 bases in between. The CDR3 has 18 amino acids. As DNA, the CDR3 is TGCGCCAGCAGTCAATCGGGAATGCGGGGAAGGGCCCATCAGCCCCAGCATTTT. This translates into CASSQSGMRGRAHQPQHF.

This clone was detected a few times. V gene TRBV4-3 combines with J gene TRBJ1-5; D uncertain. This CDR3 comprises 13 residues. Germline V gene lookup returns CDR1 LGHNA and CDR2 YSLEER. Trimming stripped 4 bases from V and 4 bases from J, with 8 bases between. CDR3 amino acids: CASSRNRNQPQHF. In nucleotides, the CDR3 is TGCGCCAGCAGCCGAAACAGAAATCAGCCCCAGCATTTT.

The chain uses TRBV6-5 and TRBJ2-5; no clear D gene. Germline V gene data show CDR1 as MNHEY and CDR2 as SVGAGI. The V and J ends lost 2 bases and 2 bases respectively, with 9 bases between them. This CDR3 is built from 14 residues. In nucleotides, the CDR3 is TGTGCCAGCAGTTACGGGCGGAAGCAAGAGACCCAGTACTTC. Its protein product is CASSYGRKQETQYF.

The chain has TRBV28 and TRBJ2-2; D may be TRBD2 (8 bases). V dropped 4 bases and J dropped 6 bases, with 18 bases sitting between them. The CDR3 has 16 residues. Germline-derived CDR1 and CDR2 are MDHEN and SYDVKM. CDR3 sequence (DNA): TGTGCCAGCAGTTCCCGGGGGGGCAGGGGGGCCGGGGAGCTGTTTTTT. Amino acids: CASSSRGGRGAGELFF. The full variable domain, its missing parts supplied by reference TRBV28 and TRBJ2-2, is DVKVTQSSRYLVKRTGEKVFLECVQDMDHENMFWYRQDPGLGLRLIYFSYDVKMKEKGDIPEGYSVSREKKERFSLILESASTNQTSMYLCASSSRGGRGAGELFFGEGSRLTVL.

The V and J genes are TRBV5-1 and TRBJ2-3; D remains ambiguous. With 0 bases removed from V and 0 bases from J, the gap between germline ends came to 5 bases. The CDR3 is made up of 14 amino acids. The germline V gene has CDR1 SGHRS and CDR2 YFSETQ. CDR3 bases: TGCGCCAGCAGCTTGGGGGCGAGCACAGATACGCAGTATTTT. Residues: CASSLGASTDTQYF. The full variable domain, its missing parts supplied by reference TRBV5-1 and TRBJ2-3, is KAGVTQTPRYLIKTRGQQVTLSCSPISGHRSVSWYQQTPGQGLQFLFEYFSETQRNKGNFPGRFSGRQFSNSRSEMNVSTLELGDSALYLCASSLGASTDTQYFGPGTRLTVL.

The table lists this clone with a count of one. V and J are TRBV6-5 and TRBJ1-5; no clear D. This CDR3 region has 14 residues. Trimming took 0 bases from V and 7 from J, leaving 10 bases between them. Germline CDR1 is MNHEY and CDR2 is SVGAGI. The CDR3 protein is CASSYSRERQPQHF. As DNA, the CDR3 is TGTGCCAGCAGTTACTCCCGGGAACGGCAGCCCCAGCATTTT.